Presented here are 14 T cell receptor beta chains from one specimen sequenced in a study of identical twins. Each CDR3 protein gets one entry after TCRdb re-called the 5' RACE reads with MiXCR. The data hold hundreds of thousands of distinct CDR3 sequences, with just under 9.5% observed a single time. The sample was also reused in another study, on yellow fever vaccine responses in identical twins.

The specimen sequenced was CD8+ T cells sorted from blood. The receptors were sampled from a woman aged 18-29 years in good health.

This clonotype was detected ten times or more. The gene calls are TRBV29-1 and TRBJ2-4, with unresolved D. The V gene's germline CDR1 is SQVTM and CDR2 ANQGSEA. The CDR3 spans 13 residues. V lost 5 bases and J lost 3, with 11 bases in between. Here the CDR3 reads CSVQPSDKNIQYF. The CDR3 nucleotides read TGCAGCGTTCAACCCTCTGACAAAAACATTCAGTACTTC. The whole variable domain, remainder taken from reference TRBV29-1 and TRBJ2-4, is SAVISQKPSRDICQRGTSLTIQCQVDSQVTMMFWYRQQPGQSLTLIATANQGSEATYESGFVIDKFPISRPNLTFSTLTVSNMSPEDSSIYLCSVQPSDKNIQYFGAGTRLSVL.

This chain uses TRBV29-1 with TRBJ1-2; the match to TRBD1 covers 9 bases. The CDR3 is 17 amino acids. V shed 0 bases, J shed 4 bases, and the junction held 12 bases outside the gene matches. Germline values: CDR1 SQVTM, CDR2 ANQGSEA. CDR3 protein: CSVEDPGQGPFSYGYTF. CDR3 in DNA: TGCAGCGTTGAAGACCCGGGACAGGGTCCCTTTAGCTATGGCTACACCTTC.

This clonotype was counted ten times or more. This sequence joins TRBV2 and TRBJ2-7; 7 positions agree with TRBD1. Germline V lookup: CDR1 SNHLY, CDR2 FYNNEI. The V gene end was trimmed by 1 base and the J gene end by 2 bases; junction bases not matched to a gene: 2. This CDR3 contains 14 residues. CDR3 region: CASSEVGTAYEQYF. For the CDR3, the DNA is TGTGCCAGCAGTGAAGTAGGGACAGCCTACGAGCAGTACTTC.

The chain is built from TRBV4-3 and TRBJ2-7; D unresolved. The CDR3 is 14 amino acids. Germline V CDR1 and CDR2: LGHNA, YSLEER. V gave up 3 bases and J gave up 6 bases, with 15 bases separating them. CDR3 amino acids: CASSQGLGWFEQYF. The CDR3 DNA reads TGCGCCAGCAGCCAGGGCCTAGGGTGGTTCGAGCAGTACTTC.

This clonotype was found a few times. The V and J genes are TRBV7-9 and TRBJ2-5; D is unresolved. Trimming removed 5 bases at V and 5 bases at J, with 12 bases between. Germline lookup yields CDR1 SEHNR and CDR2 FQNEAQ (reference sequence). The CDR3 has 13 residues. CDR3 DNA sequence: TGTGCCAGCAGCCACGGTCGGCCGGAGACCCAGTACTTC. It yields the protein CASSHGRPETQYF.

The J gene is TRBJ1-1, the V gene TRBV9, with D hard to call. CDR1 SGDLS and CDR2 YYNGEE come from the germline V gene. This CDR3 has 15 residues. Trimming shortened V by 4 bases and J by 4 bases, and 17 bases separated the two germline ends. CDR3: CASSSEGHSGTEAFF. The CDR3 DNA reads as TGTGCCAGCAGCTCAGAGGGCCATTCGGGCACTGAAGCTTTCTTT.

This clonotype was picked up a small number of times. The chain carries TRBV6-2 or TRBV6-3 and TRBJ1-5; D is possibly TRBD1 (6 bases). Germline values: CDR1 MNHEY, CDR2 SVGEGT. This CDR3 has 14 residues. V dropped 0 bases and J dropped 6 bases, with 9 bases sitting between them. In nucleotides, the CDR3 is TGTGCCAGCAGTTACTCGGCAGGGGCTCAGCCCCAGCATTTT. Protein: CASSYSAGAQPQHF.

The chain has TRBV15 and TRBJ2-3, with D maybe TRBD1 (6 bases). The CDR3 runs 16 residues. CDR1 is LNHNV and CDR2 is YYDKDF in the germline V gene (reference sequence). Deletions cut 5 bases from V and 5 bases from J, with 20 bases between. The CDR3 DNA follows: TGTGCCACCAGCCATTGGGACACCGAAATCATAGATACGCAGTATTTT. This translates into CATSHWDTEIIDTQYF.

This clonotype was found a few times. The rearrangement uses TRBV27 and TRBJ1-3, with 8 bases that match TRBD1. This CDR3 is built from 14 residues. J gave up 4 bases and V 6 bases, and 5 bases lay outside the gene matches. Germline V gene data show CDR1 as MNHEY and CDR2 as SMNVEV (reference sequence). CDR3 sequence (DNA): TGTGCCAGCAGGTCCGGGACAGGCGGAAACACCATATATTTT. Translation: CASRSGTGGNTIYF.

This clonotype was seen a handful of times. The J gene is TRBJ2-5, the V gene TRBV9, with D possibly being TRBD2 (5 bases). CDR1 SGDLS and CDR2 YYNGEE come from the germline V gene. The V end lost 1 base, the J end lost 4 bases, and 14 bases lay between the germline ends. The CDR3 loop spans 15 amino acids. This chain's CDR3 is CASSVKSGIGETQYF. CDR3 in DNA: TGTGCCAGCAGCGTAAAATCCGGGATAGGAGAGACCCAGTACTTC.

This clonotype occurred many times. The V gene is TRBV29-1, the J gene TRBJ2-5; possible D gene TRBD2, 5 bases. CDR3 length equals 14 residues. Germline-derived CDR1 and CDR2 are SQVTM and ANQGSEA. The V gene lost 6 bases and the J gene lost 0 bases, with 14 bases spanning the gap. Here the CDR3 DNA reads TGCAGCGTCTCAGGAGGCATAAACCAAGAGACCCAGTACTTC. Translating it yields CSVSGGINQETQYF.

The chain recombines TRBV2 with TRBJ2-6; D possibly corresponds to TRBD1 (7 bases). The germline CDR1 and CDR2 sequences are SNHLY and FYNNEI. The CDR3 runs to 20 residues. V lost 5 bases to trimming and J lost 4 bases, with 27 bases between them. CDR3 in amino acids: CASSHPGDSPGRGGANVLTF. The CDR3 bases are TGTGCCAGCAGTCATCCGGGGGACAGCCCTGGCCGTGGAGGGGCCAACGTCCTGACTTTC.

This clonotype showed up just a few times. The chain combines TRBV7-9 with TRBJ2-5; D is possibly TRBD1 (5 bases). V was cut by 2 bases and J by 2 bases, with 15 bases left in between. This CDR3 has 16 amino acids. Germline lookup yields CDR1 SEHNR and CDR2 FQNEAQ (reference sequence). The CDR3 protein is CASSLIGVGIQETQYF. CDR3 nucleotides: TGTGCCAGCAGCTTAATAGGGGTGGGCATACAAGAGACCCAGTACTTC.

This clonotype was detected ten times or more. V usage is TRBV3-1 and J usage is TRBJ2-3; 9 bases align to TRBD1. V trimming: 1 base; J trimming: 4 bases; junction bases outside the gene matches: 6. This CDR3 is 16 amino acids long. The germline CDR1 and CDR2 sequences are LGHDT and YNNKEL (reference sequence). CDR3 sequence reads: CASSQGDRDLSDTQYF. Here the CDR3 DNA reads TGTGCCAGCAGCCAAGGGGACAGGGATCTTTCAGATACGCAGTATTTT.